This paragraph covers one T cell receptor (beta chain) sequence. These data originate in a study of cytomegalovirus exposure and HLA in healthy donors. Study overall: T cells numbering about 180 million yielded 100 million to 120 million unique TCR beta sequences in an earlier analysis.

The primer mix had 60 Vbeta and 13 Jbeta primers. Original processing methods: In a later analysis, roughly 11 million of tens of millions of unique beta chains occurred in at least two donors. Generated by immunoSEQ multiplex PCR, the TCRdb table keeps only in-frame clones and is missing some. V and J calls and clone size are those listed in that table; D and trimming were worked out from the DNA. Of tens of thousands of clones in the sample, under 85% were seen once. The CDR3 contains 12 residues. Trimming pared 0 bases from V and 5 bases from J, leaving 5 bases between. CDR1 and CDR2 from the germline V gene are SEHNR and FQNEAQ (reference sequence).

This clonotype originated in a man aged 50 to 60 in good health and CMV-seropositive. The material sequenced was PBMCs. The chain is built from TRBV7-9 and TRBJ2-7; D may be TRBD2 (5 bases). In DNA, the CDR3 is TGTGCCAGCAGCTTAGCGGGAGACGAGCAGTACTTC. Translated: CASSLAGDEQYF. The variable domain in full, with the rest retrieved from reference TRBV7-9 and TRBJ2-7, is DTGVSQNPRHKITKRGQNVTFRCDPISEHNRLYWYRQTLGQGPEFLTYFQNEAQLEKSRLLSDRFSAERPKGSFSTLEIQRTEQGDSAMYLCASSLAGDEQYFGPGTRLTVT.